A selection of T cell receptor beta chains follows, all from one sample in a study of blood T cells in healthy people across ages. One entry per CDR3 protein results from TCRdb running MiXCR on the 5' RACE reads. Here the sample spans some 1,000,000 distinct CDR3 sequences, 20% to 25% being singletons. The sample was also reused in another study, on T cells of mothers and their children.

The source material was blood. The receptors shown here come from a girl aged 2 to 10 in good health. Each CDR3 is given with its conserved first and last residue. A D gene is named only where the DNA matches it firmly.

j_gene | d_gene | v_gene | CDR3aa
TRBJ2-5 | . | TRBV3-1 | CASSPEKGTQYF
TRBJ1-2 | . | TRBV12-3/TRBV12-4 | CASSSSNYDYTF
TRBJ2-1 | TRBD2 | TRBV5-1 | CASSLITGTSNEQFF
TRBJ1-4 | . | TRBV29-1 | CSVGAQNEKLFF
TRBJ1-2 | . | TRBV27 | CASSLRSTNYGYTF
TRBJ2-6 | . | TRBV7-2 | CASSLAPQPESGANVLTF
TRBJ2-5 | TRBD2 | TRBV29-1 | CSVDGLAAPLETQYF
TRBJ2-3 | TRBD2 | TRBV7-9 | CASGTGLAGVTDTQYF
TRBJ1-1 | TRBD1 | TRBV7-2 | CASSQWTGNTEAFF
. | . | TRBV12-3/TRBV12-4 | CASSFSSRNEQFF
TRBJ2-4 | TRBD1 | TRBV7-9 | CASSLHRTGENIQYF
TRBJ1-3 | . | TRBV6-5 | CATGGSGNTIYF
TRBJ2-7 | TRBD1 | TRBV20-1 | CSAERDRGIEQYF
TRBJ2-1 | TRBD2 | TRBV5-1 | CASSLNLAGYNEQFF
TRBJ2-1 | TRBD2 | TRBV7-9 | CASSLVRAGLRNEQFF
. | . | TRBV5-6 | CASSLVAGAGDEQFF
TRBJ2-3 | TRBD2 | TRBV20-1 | CSARSSGAGTDTQYF
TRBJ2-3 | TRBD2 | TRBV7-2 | CASSLVPPTSGSLTLGYAQYF
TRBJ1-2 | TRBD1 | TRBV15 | CATSRGQQGFGGYTF
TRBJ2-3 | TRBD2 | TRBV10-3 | CAISEPHPGLAGGRDTQYF
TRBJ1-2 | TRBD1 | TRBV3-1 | CASSQTGVHGYTF
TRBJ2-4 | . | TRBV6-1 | CASSQVQLAKNIQYF
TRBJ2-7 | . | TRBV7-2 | CASSQEFRRQYF
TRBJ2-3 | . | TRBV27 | CASSRLVRDRTQYF
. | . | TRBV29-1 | CSVDAVDRATFNEQFF
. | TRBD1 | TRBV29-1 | CSVYDRGRSYEQYF
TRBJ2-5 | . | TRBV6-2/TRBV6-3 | CASSQGRIETQYF
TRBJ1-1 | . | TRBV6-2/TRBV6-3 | CASSYSDGGTEAFF
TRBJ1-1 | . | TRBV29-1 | CSVESGHLTDTEAFF
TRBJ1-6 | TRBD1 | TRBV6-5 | CASSYQSAGTGASSPLHF
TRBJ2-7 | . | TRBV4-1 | CASSQERAGYEQYF
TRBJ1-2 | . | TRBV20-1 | CSARDHLGGTNYGYTF
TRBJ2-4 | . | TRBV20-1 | CSALLDRNLNIQYF
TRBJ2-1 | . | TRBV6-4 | CASSERTGGEQFF
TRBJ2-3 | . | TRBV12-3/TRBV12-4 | CASSYSETPRTDTQYF
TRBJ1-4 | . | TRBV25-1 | CASGLGLGNEKLFF
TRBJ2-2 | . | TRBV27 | CASSSGTPTGELFF
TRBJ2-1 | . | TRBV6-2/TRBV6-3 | CASIKGGQPYNEQFF
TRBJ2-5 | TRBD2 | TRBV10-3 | CAIKRDRNLETQYF
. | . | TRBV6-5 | CASSYAGIGVRNEQYF
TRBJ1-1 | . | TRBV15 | CATSSLWLAEAFF
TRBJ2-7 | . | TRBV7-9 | CASSSLTGRLEQYF
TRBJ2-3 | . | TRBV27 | CASSSYRQTMYSADTQYF
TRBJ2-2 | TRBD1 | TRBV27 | CASSKPGGPGELFF
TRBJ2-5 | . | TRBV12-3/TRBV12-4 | CASRDRDGQETQYF
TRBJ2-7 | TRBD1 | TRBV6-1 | CASRQTGYEQYF